The source of this T cell receptor (beta chain) is a study of response to subunit inactivated influenza vaccine (dated by TCRdb to the late 2010s). The study in broad terms: Deep quantitative T cell receptor repertoire profiling was used in the study to track responses to a trivalent subunit inactivated influenza vaccine.

The method behind the library was RT-PCR. The sequencing machine was an Illumina HiSeq 2500. The public reads were run again by TCRdb, first through fastp at Q25 and then through MiXCR, and only productive beta chains were kept. Identical CDR3 protein sequences are pooled into one entry, listed with their most common genes and DNA. The sample table records about 530,000 distinct CDR3 sequences; 12% of these occur just once. The leading ten clones occupy around 9.6% of the sample. After removal of 5 bases from V and 6 bases from J, the junction retains 7 bases not matched to a gene. The CDR3 runs 13 residues from the cysteine to the phenylalanine. Only CDR3 DNA is held: 39 bases, read in frame from base 1. This clonotype occurred many times. Its antigen is not yet known. No base-level quality is on record; no much larger clone is a single base apart. Beyond this particular receptor, the publication reports: According to the authors, only a limited number of new T cells may be recruited by each seasonal influenza vaccination.

The sample was PBMCs from blood, taken on the day of vaccination. The TCR originated in a man aged 45-60 years who received an inactivated influenza vaccine. Donor details come from another sample of the same person, matched by shared clones. This receptor chain uses TRBV12-3 or TRBV12-4 and TRBJ2-7, and 7 junction bases match TRBD1. The CDR3 here reads CASSLGDRSEQYF. The DNA sequence reads TGTGCCAGCAGTCTAGGGGACAGAAGCGAGCAGTACTTC.